This T cell receptor beta chain was sequenced during a study of long-term antiretroviral therapy in people with HIV. In the study overall: A decade or so separates the oldest specimens from the later 2015 immediate-ART recommendation. Study conclusions and caveats: Repertoires looked antigen-experienced, with only a slight naive shift after ART.

Sequencing used immunoSEQ v3.0 at survey level. This table comes from immunoSEQ multiplex PCR, and its TCRdb copy is limited to in-frame clones, with some not included. The sample consists of tens of thousands of clones, more than 80% of them appearing once. Germline V gene data show CDR1 as SGHRS and CDR2 as YFSETQ. V was clipped by 7 bases and J by 5 bases, with 18 bases between them. CDR3 length: 14 residues. As concerns this clone: Its antigen is undetermined.

The sequences come from unsorted PBMCs, collected 0.5 years before starting antiretroviral therapy. The sequence came from a man aged 40-50 years with HIV. This rearrangement joins TRBV5-1 to TRBJ1-2; a weak D match, TRBD1 (5 bases). DNA of the CDR3: TGCGCCAGCGGAACCACAGGAGACGGGTATGGCTACACCTTC. This codes for CASGTTGDGYGYTF.